The text below deals with one T cell receptor beta chain. This entry comes from a study of blood T cell repertoires in COVID-19. Trimming cost V 7 bases and J 2 bases; bases outside gene matches: 9. Germline-derived CDR1 and CDR2 are SGHRS and YFSETQ. The CDR3 spans 15 residues. Per the study methods: Amplifying reference gene primers gave estimates of nucleated cell counts. Some clones are missing from TCRdb's copy, which holds only in-frame ones; the method was immunoSEQ multiplex PCR. V and J calls and clone size are as listed in that table; D and trimming were resolved from the DNA. The sample has 300,000 to 400,000 clones, approximately 88% seen once.

Sample: PBMCs or T cells enriched from blood (not recorded which). This TCR derives from a man aged 25 to 45 who had recovered from COVID-19. V usage is TRBV5-1 and J usage is TRBJ2-5; TRBD2 matches 9 bases. The CDR3: CASRRGSGGQETQYF. CDR3 DNA: TGCGCCAGCCGGCGCGGCAGCGGGGGGCAAGAGACCCAGTACTTC.